A selection of T cell receptor beta chains follows, all from one sample in a study of blood T cell repertoires in COVID-19. TCRdb's table, derived via immunoSEQ multiplex PCR, lists solely in-frame clones and lacks some. The sample lists about 160,000 clones, approximately 83% seen once, with around 3.5% in the top ten. The sample consisted of peripheral blood. The receptors here all came from an older man with acute or convalescent COVID-19. Each CDR3 is given with its conserved first and last residue. The D gene is left open where the match is weak. Size tells how often a clone was seen (once, few, many) or the class of an expanded clone, and some rows leave it out.

d_gene: TRBD2
v_gene: TRBV19
abundance: -
j_gene: TRBJ2-7
CDR3nt: TGTGCCAGTAGTACTCGGGGGGGGGCCGTCTACGAGCAGTACTTC
CDR3aa: CASSTRGGAVYEQYF

d_gene: TRBD2
v_gene: TRBV3-1/TRBV3-2
abundance: -
j_gene: TRBJ2-7
CDR3nt: TGTGCCAGCAGCCATCCTACTAGCGGGAGGGCCACGGCGTCCTACGAGCAGTACTTC
CDR3aa: CASSHPTSGRATASYEQYF

d_gene: -
v_gene: TRBV7-2
abundance: -
j_gene: TRBJ2-3
CDR3nt: TGTGCCAGCAGAGAGACAGTGGCAGATACGCAGTATTTT
CDR3aa: CASRETVADTQYF

d_gene: TRBD2
v_gene: TRBV4-1
abundance: -
j_gene: TRBJ2-1
CDR3nt: TGCGCCAGCAGCCTAGCGGGAGAAGAGCAGTTCTTC
CDR3aa: CASSLAGEEQFF

d_gene: TRBD1
v_gene: TRBV28
abundance: -
j_gene: TRBJ1-1
CDR3nt: TGTGCCAGCAGTTTCGGGACAGATAACACTGAAGCTTTCTTT
CDR3aa: CASSFGTDNTEAFF

d_gene: -
v_gene: TRBV15
abundance: -
j_gene: TRBJ2-6
CDR3nt: TGTGCCACCAGCAGAGATCGGGTGGTTGGGGCCAACGTCCTGACTTTC
CDR3aa: CATSRDRVVGANVLTF

d_gene: TRBD1
v_gene: TRBV9
abundance: -
j_gene: TRBJ1-1
CDR3nt: TGTGCCAGCAGCCCCAACTTACAGGGGCAAGCTTTCTTT
CDR3aa: CASSPNLQGQAFF

d_gene: -
v_gene: TRBV9
abundance: few
j_gene: TRBJ2-1
CDR3nt: TGTGCCAGCAGCGTAGTCGGGGGTGAGCAGTTCTTC
CDR3aa: CASSVVGGEQFF

d_gene: TRBD1
v_gene: TRBV30
abundance: -
j_gene: TRBJ1-1
CDR3nt: TGTGCCGGATGGTACAGGGGGGAGGCTGAAGCTTTCTTT
CDR3aa: CAGWYRGEAEAFF

d_gene: -
v_gene: TRBV5-5
abundance: few
j_gene: TRBJ1-3
CDR3nt: TGTGCCAGCAGCTTGGGCGGGGTTGGAAACACCATATATTTT
CDR3aa: CASSLGGVGNTIYF

d_gene: -
v_gene: TRBV5-4
abundance: -
j_gene: TRBJ1-2
CDR3nt: TGTGCCAGCAGTCGTACGCAGGGTCGCCAAGGCTACACCTTC
CDR3aa: CASSRTQGRQGYTF

d_gene: -
v_gene: TRBV4-3
abundance: -
j_gene: TRBJ2-7
CDR3nt: TGCGCCAGCAGCCATGACTCAACATCCTACGAGCAGTACTTC
CDR3aa: CASSHDSTSYEQYF

d_gene: -
v_gene: TRBV5-5
abundance: -
j_gene: TRBJ2-1
CDR3nt: TGTGCCAGCAGCTTGGAGAGGGTGGTGGGTGAGCAGTTCTTC
CDR3aa: CASSLERVVGEQFF

d_gene: TRBD1
v_gene: TRBV9
abundance: -
j_gene: TRBJ2-7
CDR3nt: TGTGCCAGCAGCGTAGAGGGACAGGGGGCCTACGAGCAGTACTTC
CDR3aa: CASSVEGQGAYEQYF

d_gene: TRBD2
v_gene: TRBV4-1
abundance: -
j_gene: TRBJ2-5
CDR3nt: TGCGCCAGCAGCGGAGGGACTAGCGGGATAGAGACCCAGTACTTC
CDR3aa: CASSGGTSGIETQYF

d_gene: -
v_gene: TRBV19
abundance: once
j_gene: TRBJ2-7
CDR3nt: TGTGCCAGTAGTATACTCGGACAGACCTACGAGCAGTACTTC
CDR3aa: CASSILGQTYEQYF

d_gene: -
v_gene: TRBV24-1
abundance: once
j_gene: TRBJ2-3
CDR3nt: TGTGCCACCAGTGACTACGTGGGAGCGGGCACAGATACGCAGTATTTT
CDR3aa: CATSDYVGAGTDTQYF

d_gene: -
v_gene: TRBV28
abundance: -
j_gene: TRBJ2-7
CDR3nt: TGTGCCAGCAGATCTCAGGGGTCCGGTTACGAGCAGTACTTC
CDR3aa: CASRSQGSGYEQYF

d_gene: TRBD1
v_gene: TRBV27
abundance: few
j_gene: TRBJ1-5
CDR3nt: TGTGCCAGCAGTTTAGACAACAGGGGGCTGTCCCAGCATTTT
CDR3aa: CASSLDNRGLSQHF

d_gene: -
v_gene: TRBV5-1
abundance: -
j_gene: TRBJ1-1
CDR3nt: TGCGCCAGCAGAGCAGGGTATTTGGACACTGAAGCTTTCTTT
CDR3aa: CASRAGYLDTEAFF

d_gene: TRBD1
v_gene: TRBV7-8
abundance: -
j_gene: TRBJ2-7
CDR3nt: TGTGCCAGCAGCTCCTCGGGACAGTTCCTTAGGTCCTACGAGCAGTACTTC
CDR3aa: CASSSSGQFLRSYEQYF

d_gene: TRBD1
v_gene: TRBV29-1
abundance: -
j_gene: TRBJ2-5
CDR3nt: TGCAGCGGAAGGGACAGGAAACAAGAGACCCAGTACTTC
CDR3aa: CSGRDRKQETQYF

d_gene: -
v_gene: TRBV28
abundance: -
j_gene: TRBJ1-5
CDR3nt: TGTGCCAGCAGAGAGGGGGGGGAGAATCAGCCCCAGCATTTT
CDR3aa: CASREGGENQPQHF

d_gene: TRBD2
v_gene: TRBV7-3
abundance: -
j_gene: TRBJ2-1
CDR3nt: TGTGCCAGCAGCTCGGGACTAGCGCCCGGGTCCCGGTTCAATGAGCAGTTCTTC
CDR3aa: CASSSGLAPGSRFNEQFF

d_gene: -
v_gene: TRBV4-1
abundance: few
j_gene: TRBJ1-3
CDR3nt: TGCGCCAGCAGCCAAGCAGGGGGAAACACCATATATTTT
CDR3aa: CASSQAGGNTIYF

d_gene: TRBD2
v_gene: TRBV5-5
abundance: -
j_gene: TRBJ2-1
CDR3nt: TGTGCCAGCAGTCTAACTAGCGGGGGAACTAATGAGCAGTTCTTC
CDR3aa: CASSLTSGGTNEQFF

d_gene: -
v_gene: TRBV19
abundance: -
j_gene: TRBJ1-4
CDR3nt: TGTGCCAGTAGCTCTGCGACAGGTAGAACGGAAAAACTGTTTTTT
CDR3aa: CASSSATGRTEKLFF

d_gene: -
v_gene: TRBV5-1
abundance: -
j_gene: TRBJ2-7
CDR3nt: TGCGCCAGCAGCTTGGGAGGGTCAGTTCAGCACGAGCAGTACTTC
CDR3aa: CASSLGGSVQHEQYF

d_gene: -
v_gene: TRBV20-1
abundance: -
j_gene: TRBJ2-2
CDR3nt: TGCAGTGCTAGTGACAGGTACTCGAACACCGGGGAGCTGTTTTTT
CDR3aa: CSASDRYSNTGELFF

d_gene: TRBD2
v_gene: TRBV28
abundance: -
j_gene: TRBJ2-1
CDR3nt: TGTGCCAGCAGTTTCCCGGGACTAGCGGGATACAATGAGCAGTTCTTC
CDR3aa: CASSFPGLAGYNEQFF

d_gene: -
v_gene: TRBV6-1
abundance: -
j_gene: TRBJ1-5
CDR3nt: TGTGCCAGCAGTGACGGACTTGCCAATCAGCCCCAGCATTTT
CDR3aa: CASSDGLANQPQHF

d_gene: -
v_gene: TRBV9
abundance: -
j_gene: TRBJ1-1
CDR3nt: TGTGCCAGCAGCGACCTGAACAGGGCGAACACTGAAGCTTTCTTT
CDR3aa: CASSDLNRANTEAFF

d_gene: -
v_gene: TRBV10-3
abundance: -
j_gene: TRBJ2-3
CDR3nt: TGTGCCATCAGTGAGGTCCTACGCGGGAGCACAGATACGCAGTATTTT
CDR3aa: CAISEVLRGSTDTQYF

d_gene: -
v_gene: TRBV6-5
abundance: -
j_gene: TRBJ1-4
CDR3nt: TGTGCCAGCAGCGGGACAAATGAAAAACTGTTTTTT
CDR3aa: CASSGTNEKLFF

d_gene: TRBD1
v_gene: TRBV25-1
abundance: -
j_gene: TRBJ2-7
CDR3nt: TGTGCCAGCAGTCCGAGACAGGGGGGTTCCTACGAGCAGTACTTC
CDR3aa: CASSPRQGGSYEQYF

d_gene: TRBD1
v_gene: TRBV7-2
abundance: medium-sized
j_gene: TRBJ2-5
CDR3nt: TGTGCCAGCAGCCAGGACAGGGGTCGAGAGACCCAGTACTTC
CDR3aa: CASSQDRGRETQYF

d_gene: TRBD1
v_gene: TRBV28
abundance: -
j_gene: TRBJ2-7
CDR3nt: TGTGCCAGCAGTTTCCCCTCACAGGGGGCTGGCTGGTACGAGCAGTACTTC
CDR3aa: CASSFPSQGAGWYEQYF